The T cell receptor beta chain under discussion was sequenced for a study of T-cell reconstitution after alpha-beta-depleted transplantation in children. This clonotype was counted only a few times. Preparation of the TCRbeta library used unique molecular identifiers. TCRdb redid the calling of the PCR reads with MiXCR, one entry per CDR3 protein. In the table there are approximately 590,000 distinct CDR3 sequences, about 10% of which are singletons. Unmatched junction bases numbered 4, after V lost 5 bases and J lost 4 bases. Per germline, CDR1 SGHAT and CDR2 FQDESV (reference sequence). The CDR3 is made up of 13 amino acids.

This chain uses TRBV11-1 with TRBJ1-2; 7 bases are a match to TRBD1. The starting material was PBMCs from the stem cell graft donor, obtained from the stem cell graft. This receptor was obtained from a human donor who donated a stem cell graft to a child with acute myeloid leukemia. The CDR3 loop reads CASSRDSSYGYTF. In nucleotides, the CDR3 is TGTGCCAGCAGCCGGGACAGCTCCTATGGCTACACCTTC. The whole variable domain, remainder taken from reference TRBV11-1 and TRBJ1-2, is EAEVAQSPRYKITEKSQAVAFWCDPISGHATLYWYRQILGQGPELLVQFQDESVVDDSQLPKDRFSAERLKGVDSTLKIQPAELGDSAMYLCASSRDSSYGYTFGSGTRLTVV.